This TCR beta chain came from a study of patients and donors after allogeneic stem cell transplantation. The CDR3 spans 15 residues. V lost 5 bases, J lost 1 base, and 14 bases lay in between. CDR1 is SGHVS and CDR2 is FNYEAQ in the germline V gene. TCRdb processed the RT-PCR reads anew with MiXCR; each CDR3 protein has one entry. The profile shows under 95,000 distinct CDR3 sequences, less than 5% of them singletons. What was sequenced was blood, either unsorted or a sorted T cell fraction (not recorded which). The chain employs TRBV7-6 and TRBJ1-1; weak D call: TRBD1 (5 bases). The source of this sequence is a human donor who was either an allogeneic HSCT recipient or a stem cell or donor lymphocyte infusion donor (not recorded which). It is not recorded whose cells these are; they may come from a transplant donor. The CDR3 DNA follows: TGTGCCAGCAGCGCCGTCACAGGAGGGAACACTGAAGCTTTCTTT. The encoded protein is CASSAVTGGNTEAFF. Full variable domain (outside the CDR3, taken from reference TRBV7-6 and TRBJ1-1): GAGVSQSPRYKVTKRGQDVALRCDPISGHVSLYWYRQALGQGPEFLTYFNYEAQQDKSGLPNDRFSAERPEGSISTLTIQRTEQRDSAMYRCASSAVTGGNTEAFFGQGTRLTVV.